This TCR beta chain was retrieved from a study of blood T cell repertoires in COVID-19. Overall study: The United States, Italy and Spain supplied acute and convalescent COVID-19 samples. PBMCs, B-cell-depleted T cells, or T cells were the source of the cDNA or gDNA that made up the material.

Repertoires were generated with immunoSEQ multiplex PCR, while TCRdb's copy carries only in-frame clones and drops some. The table records roughly 30,000 clones, 85% to 95% of them present only once. V trimming: 2 bases; J trimming: 5 bases; junction bases outside the gene matches: 8. The CDR3 has 16 residues. Germline V gene data show CDR1 as SEHNR and CDR2 as FQNEAQ (reference sequence). Sequenced input: peripheral blood. This clonotype was sampled from a human donor in a cohort sampled during active COVID-19. The chain joins TRBV7-9 to TRBJ2-2; 7 nucleotides match TRBD1. CDR3 amino acids: CASSLSLGGRTGELFF. Here the CDR3 DNA reads TGTGCCAGCAGCTTATCTTTAGGGGGCCGTACCGGGGAGCTGTTTTTT.